This T cell receptor (beta chain) is from a study of blood T cells in healthy people across ages. PCR was performed a second time for roughly 7 to 12 cycles using a sample-barcoded 5' primer and a J-beta primer mix. TCRdb re-derived calls from the 5' RACE reads in MiXCR, one entry per CDR3 protein. Of some 1.7 million distinct CDR3 sequences detected, roughly 28% appear once; the ten largest clones hold more than 6%. The table lists this clonotype with a few counts. CDR1 is SNHLY, CDR2 FYNNEI, per germline. The CDR3 covers 15 residues. The receptor comes from a woman aged 25 to 39 in good health. The chain combines TRBV2 with TRBJ2-5; TRBD1 or TRBD2 may be the D gene (7 bases each). With the DNA end fitting TRBJ2-7 better, the J assignment may be wrong. The sequenced sample consisted of blood. The CDR3 reads CASSEKGGGLYEQYF. The CDR3 DNA is TGTGCCAGCAGTGAAAAGGGAGGGGGCCTCTACGAGCAGTACTTC.